The 25 T cell receptor beta chains reported below all come from one sample, sequenced in a study of cytomegalovirus exposure and HLA in healthy donors. The data were produced by immunoSEQ multiplex PCR, yet TCRdb's version contains in-frame clones alone and is incomplete. Among 100,000 to 120,000 clones listed, approximately 90% were seen once. The sequenced sample was PBMCs. These receptors came from a woman in her 30s in good health and CMV-seropositive.

This chain joins TRBV13 and TRBJ2-5; 7 nucleotides match TRBD2. This CDR3 spans 16 amino acids. Germline V gives CDR1 PRHDT, CDR2 FYEKMQ (reference sequence). Trimming removed 8 bases from V and 3 bases from J; junction bases left unmatched: 15. CDR3 sequence reads: CASANPSGATKETQYF. CDR3 nucleotide sequence: TGTGCCAGCGCCAATCCTAGCGGAGCAACGAAAGAGACCCAGTACTTC. The variable domain in full, completed from reference TRBV13 and TRBJ2-5, reads AAGVIQSPRHLIKEKRETATLKCYPIPRHDTVYWYQQGPGQDPQFLISFYEKMQSDKGSIPDRFSAQQFSDYHSELNMSSLELGDSALYFCASANPSGATKETQYFGPGTRLLVL.

For this clone: The junction departs from germline at one end; a sequencing error may be responsible. The CDR3 loop reads CASSLELGSRETQYF. The CDR3 region has the DNA TGTGCTAGCAGCTTGGAATTAGGGAGTCGAGAGACCCAGTACTTC. This sequence joins TRBV7-7 and TRBJ2-5; tentatively, D is TRBD2 (5 bases). Germline CDR1 and CDR2: SSHAT and FNYEAQ (reference sequence). There are 15 residues in the CDR3.

This clone showed up just once. The chain links TRBV7-9 to TRBJ1-2; 7 positions match TRBD1. CDR3 length: 13 residues. J was trimmed by 6 bases and V by 4 bases; bases with no gene match: 5. Germline values: CDR1 SEHNR, CDR2 FQNEAQ (reference sequence). In DNA form, the CDR3 reads TGTGCCAGCAGCTCTCTGACAGGGCATGGCTACACCTTC. Translated: CASSSLTGHGYTF.

The V call is TRBV5-4, the J call TRBJ1-2, with TRBD1 matching 7 bases. This CDR3 contains 14 residues. Trimming cost V 4 bases and J 7 bases; bases outside gene matches: 10. CDR1 and CDR2 from the germline V gene are SGHNT and YYREEE (reference sequence). The CDR3, as DNA: TGTGCCAGCAGCCAACTACAGGGGTCCCTTGGCTACACCTTC. Translation: CASSQLQGSLGYTF.

The V and J genes are TRBV6-1 and TRBJ1-2; 7 nucleotides agree with TRBD1. The germline CDR1 and CDR2 sequences are MNHNS and SASEGT. Trimming cost V 7 bases and J 6 bases; bases outside gene matches: 8. The CDR3 consists of 13 residues. CDR3 protein: CASTEGAWDGYTF. DNA of the CDR3: TGTGCCAGCACTGAGGGGGCGTGGGATGGCTACACCTTC.

This chain joins TRBV5-1 and TRBJ2-1; 8 positions agree with TRBD1. The CDR3 consists of 15 residues. Germline values: CDR1 SGHRS, CDR2 YFSETQ. V dropped 3 bases and J dropped 4; count of bases not matched to a gene: 6. The CDR3 here is CASSSEDRAYNEQFF. The CDR3 region has the DNA TGCGCCAGCAGCTCTGAGGACAGGGCGTACAATGAGCAGTTCTTC.

J is TRBJ1-2 and V is TRBV6-5; D remains unclear. Germline CDR1 reads MNHEY; CDR2 reads SVGAGI. The V and J ends lost 8 bases and 1 base respectively, with 8 bases between them. The CDR3 runs to 12 residues. CDR3 coding DNA: TGTGCCAGCGGAGGCGTTAACTATGGCTACACCTTC. This sequence encodes CASGGVNYGYTF.

The CDR3 spells CASSSGRGKETQYF. In nucleotides, the CDR3 is TGTGCCAGCAGCTCGGGACGGGGGAAAGAGACCCAGTACTTC. This chain uses TRBV7-9 with TRBJ2-5, with a tentative D call TRBD2 (6 bases). CDR1 is SEHNR and CDR2 is FQNEAQ in the germline V gene (reference sequence). The CDR3 is 14 amino acids. Trimming removed 4 bases at V and 3 bases at J, with 12 bases between.

This clone came up once. The chain recombines TRBV4-2 with TRBJ2-3; 14 bases line up with TRBD2. The J segment lost 14 bases and the V segment lost 1 base, leaving 11 bases of the junction unmatched. The germline CDR1 and CDR2 sequences are LGHNA and YNFKEQ. There are 16 residues in the CDR3. Here the CDR3 reads CASSQGTSGGTLLVYF. The CDR3, as DNA: TGTGCCAGCAGCCAAGGGACTAGCGGGGGGACTCTATTGGTGTATTTT.

The J gene is TRBJ2-1, the V gene TRBV23-1; D call uncertain. TRBV23-1 is sorted into the ORF group, with uncertain function. The CDR3 covers 14 residues. Trimming removed 0 bases from V and 6 bases from J, with 9 bases in between. In DNA, the CDR3 is TGCGCCAGCAGTCAATCGAGGCCACCCAATGAGCAGTTCTTC. Its protein product is CASSQSRPPNEQFF.

This sequence joins TRBV30 and TRBJ1-2; D may be TRBD1 (5 bases). CDR3 length: 11 residues. V lost 5 bases and J 7 bases, leaving 11 bases between the germline ends. Germline assignment: CDR1 GTSNPN and CDR2 SVGIG (reference sequence). CDR3 in amino acids: CAWQGGGGYTF. The CDR3 DNA reads TGTGCCTGGCAGGGAGGAGGTGGCTACACCTTC.

The rearrangement joins TRBV5-1 to TRBJ2-5; no clear D gene. Trimming left V 4 bases short and J 4 bases short, with 11 bases between. Germline-derived CDR1 and CDR2 are SGHRS and YFSETQ. This CDR3 is built from 13 residues. The CDR3 protein is CASSRDSIETQYF. As DNA, the CDR3 is TGCGCCAGCAGCCGTGACTCGATAGAGACCCAGTACTTC.

The genes are TRBV6-1 and TRBJ2-4; 10 bases agree with TRBD1. After removal of 1 base from V and 8 bases from J, the junction contained 5 bases not matched to a gene. Germline V gene data show CDR1 as MNHNS and CDR2 as SASEGT. The CDR3 is made up of 15 amino acids. The CDR3 nucleotides read TGTGCCAGCAGTGAAGGGACAGGGGGAATGGACATTCAGTACTTC. Residues: CASSEGTGGMDIQYF.

The CDR3 loop reads CASSETAGGELFF. In DNA form, the CDR3 reads TGTGCCAGCAGTGAAACGGCGGGGGGGGAGCTGTTTTTT. V gene TRBV2 combines with J gene TRBJ2-2, with D maybe TRBD2 (6 bases). The CDR3 has 13 amino acids. The germline V gene has CDR1 SNHLY and CDR2 FYNNEI. V was trimmed by 2 bases and J by 8 bases, leaving 9 bases between them.

The chain has TRBV21-1 and TRBJ2-5; the DNA was not compared with TRBD1, the D call given in the table. TRBV21-1 is termed a pseudogene. The CDR3 extends over 18 amino acids. This chain's CDR3 is CASSKGTGNPPKQETQYF. The CDR3, as DNA: TGTGCCAGCAGCAAAGGGACAGGGAACCCCCCTAAACAAGAGACCCAGTACTTC.

The rearrangement links TRBV7-7 to TRBJ2-5; 9 bases are a match to TRBD2. The CDR3 runs to 14 residues. Trimming at V came to 5 bases and at J to 5 bases, leaving 6 bases not matched to a gene. Germline V gives CDR1 SSHAT, CDR2 FNYEAQ (reference sequence). The DNA of the CDR3 is TGTGCCAGCAGCGCTAGCGGGGTTGGGGAGACCCAGTACTTC. Amino acids: CASSASGVGETQYF.

The gene calls are TRBV2 and TRBJ2-1, with 10 positions matching TRBD1. V lost 6 bases, J lost 12 bases, and 8 bases stayed unmatched. From germline, CDR1 is SNHLY and CDR2 FYNNEI. This CDR3 contains 13 residues. CDR3 coding DNA: TGTGCCAGCAGGCTTGGGGGACAGGGGCCGCAGTTCTTC. It codes for CASRLGGQGPQFF.

The chain combines TRBV5-1 with TRBJ2-1, with 7 bases aligning to TRBD2. The germline V gene has CDR1 SGHRS and CDR2 YFSETQ. The CDR3 length is 14 residues. The V and J ends lost 1 base and 9 bases, in that order; junction bases with no gene match: 7. The DNA of the CDR3 is TGCGCCAGCAGCTTGCGACTAGCCGGTCTTGAGCAGTTCTTC. Encoded protein: CASSLRLAGLEQFF.

V usage is TRBV6-1 and J usage is TRBJ1-2, with D uncertain. With 4 bases removed from V and 8 bases from J, the gap between germline ends came to 8 bases. This CDR3 comprises 11 residues. Germline V gene data show CDR1 as MNHNS and CDR2 as SASEGT. The CDR3 coding sequence is TGTGCCAGCAGTGGGGCCCAAGGCTACACCTTC. Amino acid sequence: CASSGAQGYTF.

V gene TRBV6-6 combines with J gene TRBJ1-6; D remains ambiguous. CDR3 size: 15 residues. V lost 0 bases, J lost 7 bases, and 10 bases lay in between. Per the germline V gene, CDR1 is MNHNY and CDR2 is SVGAGI (reference sequence). The CDR3 region has the DNA TGTGCCAGCAGTTACTCGGGAGAGGGAAATTCACCCCTCCACTTT. It specifies CASSYSGEGNSPLHF.

The chain joins TRBV27 to TRBJ1-2; 7 bases match TRBD1. Losses at the gene ends were 5 bases for V and 1 base for J; bases not matched to a gene: 7. CDR3 length equals 15 residues. Germline V gene data show CDR1 as MNHEY and CDR2 as SMNVEV (reference sequence). The CDR3 reads CASSPTGRYNYGYTF. The CDR3 coding sequence is TGTGCCAGCAGTCCGACAGGGAGATATAACTATGGCTACACCTTC.

This clone was seen just once. The chain uses TRBV4-1 and TRBJ1-2; D remains unclear. This CDR3 is built from 16 residues. From germline, CDR1 is MGHRA and CDR2 YSYEKL. V was cut by 0 bases and J by 4 bases, with 15 bases left in between. CDR3 nucleotides: TGCGCCAGCAGCCAAGACGCGAACAGTCCGATCTATGGCTACACCTTC. Protein: CASSQDANSPIYGYTF.

Only one count was recorded for this clone. V usage is TRBV5-1 and J usage is TRBJ2-7; no clear D gene. Germline CDR1 SGHRS, CDR2 YFSETQ. Trimming pared 4 bases from V and 0 bases from J, leaving 11 bases between. The CDR3 contains 14 residues. CDR3 sequence reads: CASSPLGHSYEQYF. The CDR3 DNA reads as TGCGCCAGCAGCCCCCTAGGTCACTCCTACGAGCAGTACTTC.

The chain recombines TRBV19 with TRBJ2-7, with 16 bases lining up with TRBD2. J lost 7 bases, V lost 5 bases, and 8 bases had no gene match. The CDR3 consists of 16 residues. CDR1 is LNHDA, CDR2 SQIVND, per germline (reference sequence). CDR3 amino acids: CASSPGTSGGAREQYF. CDR3 coding DNA: TGTGCCAGTAGTCCCGGGACTAGCGGGGGGGCCCGGGAGCAGTACTTC. Full variable domain (outside the CDR3, taken from reference TRBV19 and TRBJ2-7): DGGITQSPKYLFRKEGQNVTLSCEQNLNHDAMYWYRQDPGQGLRLIYYSQIVNDFQKGDIAEGYSVSREKKESFPLTVTSAQKNPTAFYLCASSPGTSGGAREQYFGPGTRLTVT.

The rearrangement uses TRBV18 and TRBJ2-7, with 11 bases aligning to TRBD2. The CDR3 consists of 13 residues. The V gene end was trimmed by 3 bases and the J gene end by 5 bases; junction bases not matched to a gene: 0. Germline-derived CDR1 and CDR2 are KGHSH and LQKENI. CDR3 in amino acids: CASSPGLADEQYF. In DNA, the CDR3 is TGTGCCAGCTCACCGGGACTAGCGGACGAGCAGTACTTC.